This T cell receptor (beta chain) was recorded in a study of blood T cell repertoires in COVID-19. The CDR3 has 14 residues. Germline CDR1 and CDR2: SNHLY and FYNNEI. The germline V and J ends were trimmed by 4 bases and 7 bases, with 16 bases remaining between them. Assay used: immunoSEQ multiplex PCR; TCRdb lists only in-frame clones, some missing. The sample yields under 200,000 clones, approximately 90% seen once. Material: PBMCs or T cells enriched from blood (not recorded which). The source of this sequence is a woman in her thirties or forties in a cohort exposed to, infected with or recovered from COVID-19 (not recorded which). The chain links TRBV2 to TRBJ1-2; D gene uncertain. The DNA of the CDR3 is TGTGCCAGCAGTGTTAAAGGAGGGAGGAGTGGCTACACCTTC. Translated: CASSVKGGRSGYTF.